This note documents a single T cell receptor (beta chain) sequence. Its antigen is undetermined. The sample belongs to a study of CD8+CD57+ T cells in acquired aplastic anemia. Study-wide findings and caveats: Patients and controls had CD8+ Simpson's diversity values that were not significantly distinct.

Genomic DNA, the template, was used for profiling of the TCR beta VDJ and CDR3. A single record per CDR3 protein comes from TCRdb applying MiXCR to the reads. Here the sample spans 270,000 or so distinct CDR3 sequences, 65% to 90% being singletons. The CDR3 is 18 amino acids. Germline values: CDR1 SGHRS, CDR2 YFSETQ. V was trimmed by 4 bases and J by 5 bases, leaving 26 bases between them. Patients chosen for sequencing had shown CD8+CD57+ cell expansion by flow cytometry. This TCR was recovered from a human donor with aplastic anemia. The chain combines TRBV5-1 with TRBJ2-3; D possibly uses TRBD1 or TRBD2 (6 bases each). The sample consisted of sorted CD4+, CD8+, or CD8+CD57+ T cells (not recorded which) from PBMCs. The CDR3 spells CASSPLEQGRGLLDTQYF. The CDR3 DNA follows: TGCGCCAGCAGCCCTCTGGAGCAGGGACGGGGGCTTTTAGATACGCAGTATTTT.